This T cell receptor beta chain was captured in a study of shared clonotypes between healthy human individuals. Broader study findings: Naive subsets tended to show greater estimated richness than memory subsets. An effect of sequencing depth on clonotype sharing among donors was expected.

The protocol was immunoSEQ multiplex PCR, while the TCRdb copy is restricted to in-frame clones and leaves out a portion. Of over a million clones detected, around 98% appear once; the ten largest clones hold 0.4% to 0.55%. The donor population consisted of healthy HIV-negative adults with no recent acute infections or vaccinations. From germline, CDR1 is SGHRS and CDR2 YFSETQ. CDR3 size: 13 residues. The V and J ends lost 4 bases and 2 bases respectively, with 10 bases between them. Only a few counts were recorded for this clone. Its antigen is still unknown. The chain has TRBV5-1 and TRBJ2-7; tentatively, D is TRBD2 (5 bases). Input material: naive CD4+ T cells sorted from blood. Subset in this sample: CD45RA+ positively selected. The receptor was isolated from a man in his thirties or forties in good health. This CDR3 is CASSGRLAYEQYF. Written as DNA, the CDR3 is TGCGCCAGCAGCGGGAGATTGGCCTACGAGCAGTACTTC.